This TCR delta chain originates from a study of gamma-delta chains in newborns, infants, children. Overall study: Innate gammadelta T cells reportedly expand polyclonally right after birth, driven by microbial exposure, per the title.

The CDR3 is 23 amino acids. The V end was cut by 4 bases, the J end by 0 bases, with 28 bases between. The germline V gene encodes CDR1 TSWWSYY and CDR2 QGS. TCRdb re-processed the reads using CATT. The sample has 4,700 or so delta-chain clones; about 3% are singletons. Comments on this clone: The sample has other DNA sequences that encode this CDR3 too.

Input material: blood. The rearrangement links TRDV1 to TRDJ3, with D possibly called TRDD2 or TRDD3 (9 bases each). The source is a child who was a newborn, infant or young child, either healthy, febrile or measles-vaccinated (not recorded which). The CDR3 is CALGVSPSYVLGDSSWDTRQMFF. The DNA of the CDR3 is TGTGCTCTTGGGGTCTCCCCTTCCTACGTACTGGGGGACTCCTCCTGGGACACCCGACAGATGTTTTTC.